This is a list of T cell receptor beta chains from one sample in a study of cytomegalovirus exposure and HLA in healthy donors. The repertoire was sequenced with immunoSEQ multiplex PCR; TCRdb's copy has only in-frame clones and lacks some. The sample consists of about 120,000 clones, around 86% of them appearing once. Source material: PBMCs. The receptors stem from a woman between 35 and 50 years old in good health and CMV-seronegative. CDR3s leave out the opening cysteine and the closing phenylalanine or tryptophan.

V	J	CDR3
TRBV28	TRBJ1-2	ASSLPYSPGYDGYT
TRBV2	TRBJ1-4	ASSETGYYEKLF
TRBV19	TRBJ1-2	ASQGWGQGAGGYT
TRBV7-9	TRBJ1-3	SSNRQLITAGSGNTIY
TRBV5-1	TRBJ2-1	ASSFPATSGGSEQF
TRBV14	TRBJ2-5	ASSQDNRLAGGETQY
TRBV10-3	TRBJ1-1	AIRKTTGLNTEAF
TRBV4-1	TRBJ2-1	ASSPIGLAGNNEQF
TRBV2	TRBJ1-2	ATGTGGLYGYT
TRBV18	TRBJ2-7	ASSPVGTSGAHEQY
TRBV7-2	TRBJ2-1	ASSRGWGGNEQF
TRBV7-9	TRBJ2-3	ASSSDRGTDTQY
TRBV23-1	TRBJ2-7	ASSPHHYRGSNEQY
TRBV27	TRBJ2-7	ASSFSGLAGDTYEQY
TRBV18	TRBJ1-5	ASSPDRTRRGNQPQH
TRBV5-1	TRBJ1-1	ASSSRAGDTEAF
TRBV7-3	TRBJ2-3	ASSLSSGGTDTQY
TRBV4-1	TRBJ2-7	ASSLILGQGYEQY
TRBV6-1	TRBJ2-7	ASSFGTGAYEQY
TRBV6-1	TRBJ2-5	ASSLETGRRTQY
TRBV6-1	TRBJ1-2	ASSGGQGSAYGYT
TRBV7-9	TRBJ1-1	ASSFGTGGIEAF
TRBV9	TRBJ2-2	ASSVGSGKRAGELF
TRBV6-1	TRBJ2-4	ASSEGGTAKNIQY
TRBV7-2	TRBJ2-3	ASSIRLPTDTQY
TRBV7-2	TRBJ2-5	ASRPRGGTGDQGTQY
TRBV7-2	TRBJ1-1	ASSSPNRGTEAF
TRBV18	TRBJ2-7	ASSVGRDRVTYEQY
TRBV2	-	ASSGSVLYYEQY
TRBV5-1	TRBJ2-3	ASSGVQGVSTDTQY
TRBV2	TRBJ1-2	ASSPGFLTNYGYT
TRBV28	TRBJ1-2	ASRPGTAQGGYT
TRBV18	TRBJ2-7	ASSPRGQGVHEQY
TRBV9	TRBJ1-2	ASSSHLTGDFGYT
TRBV19	TRBJ1-5	ASSPGRGRGAQH
TRBV2	TRBJ2-1	ASTIGLAGGRGEQF
TRBV7-8	TRBJ2-3	ASSRSGGAGGTDTQY
TRBV19	TRBJ2-6	ASSIYYSGANVLT
TRBV7-9	TRBJ2-3	ASSSRTSGSSRITDTQY